The next 26 T cell receptor beta chains were all read from a single sample in a study of T cell changes during pregnancy in multiple sclerosis. Sequenced by immunoSEQ multiplex PCR; TCRdb stores in-frame clones only, minus some. Among 75,000 to 100,000 clones listed, roughly 91% were seen once. The specimen comprised peripheral blood, sampled after pregnancy. The source of these receptors is a female donor in good health, enrolled as a control in a pregnancy study.

This clone was found once. The rearrangement uses TRBV9 and TRBJ2-3; D is perhaps TRBD2 (6 bases). The CDR3 runs to 12 residues. The V end lost 0 bases, the J end lost 9 bases, and 8 bases lay between the germline ends. The germline gives CDR1 SGDLS, CDR2 YYNGEE. The CDR3 here is CASSVVGGTQYF. The CDR3 nucleotides read TGTGCCAGCAGCGTAGTTGGGGGGACGCAGTATTTT.

The gene calls are TRBV28 and TRBJ1-2; weak D call: TRBD1 (6 bases). This CDR3 spans 13 amino acids. The V and J ends lost 6 bases and 7 bases respectively, with 15 bases between them. Germline-derived CDR1 and CDR2 are MDHEN and SYDVKM. This CDR3 reads CASRAGGAGGYTF. CDR3 nucleotides: TGTGCCAGCAGGGCTGGGGGGGCTGGTGGCTACACCTTC.

The chain uses TRBV7-3 and TRBJ2-1, with D possibly matching TRBD1 (5 bases). The CDR3 extends over 14 amino acids. V was cut by 5 bases and J by 9 bases, with 17 bases left in between. Germline values: CDR1 SGHTA, CDR2 FQGTGA. CDR3 loop: CASSPEPGITEQFF. The CDR3 DNA reads as TGTGCCAGCAGCCCCGAGCCAGGGATTACTGAGCAGTTCTTC.

This chain uses TRBV9 with TRBJ2-3; no definite D call. The CDR3 runs 14 residues. Germline V lookup: CDR1 SGDLS, CDR2 YYNGEE. The V end was cut by 0 bases, the J end by 0 bases, with 5 bases between. This chain's CDR3 is CASSVGASTDTQYF. For the CDR3, the DNA is TGTGCCAGCAGCGTAGGAGCTAGCACAGATACGCAGTATTTT.

This chain links TRBV4-2 with TRBJ2-4, with D hard to call. V was clipped by 2 bases and J by 0 bases, with 8 bases between them. The CDR3 has 15 residues. Germline CDR1 is LGHNA and CDR2 is YNFKEQ. CDR3 region: CASSQLAVAKNIQYF. The CDR3 coding sequence is TGTGCCAGCAGCCAACTGGCCGTAGCCAAAAACATTCAGTACTTC.

This clone has a single count. The V and J genes are TRBV7-8 and TRBJ2-3, with D possibly matching TRBD2 (5 bases). CDR1 and CDR2 (germline): SGHVS, FQNEAQ. Trimming left V 7 bases short and J 8 bases short, with 10 bases between. The CDR3 is 11 residues long. The CDR3 sequence is CASTYRGTQYF. The CDR3 bases are TGTGCCAGCACCTACCGGGGTACGCAGTATTTT.

This rearrangement joins TRBV7-6 to TRBJ1-3; 10 bases line up with TRBD1. CDR3 length: 16 residues. Germline loops: CDR1 SGHVS, CDR2 FNYEAQ. Trimming took 5 bases from V and 3 from J; bases not matched to a gene: 7. The CDR3: CASSQRQGASGNTIYF. CDR3 sequence (DNA): TGTGCCAGCAGCCAAAGACAGGGGGCGAGTGGAAACACCATATATTTT.

The gene calls are TRBV2 and TRBJ2-5, with D perhaps matching TRBD1 (6 bases). The CDR3 covers 15 residues. Germline-derived CDR1 and CDR2 are SNHLY and FYNNEI. The ends were cut back, 6 bases at V and 1 base at J, with 15 bases in the middle. Written as DNA, the CDR3 is TGTGCCAGCAGGGCCCAGGGGATATTCCAAGAGACCCAGTACTTC. As protein: CASRAQGIFQETQYF. Full variable domain (rest looked up from reference TRBV2 and TRBJ2-5): EPEVTQTPSHQVTQMGQEVILRCVPISNHLYFYWYRQILGQKVEFLVSFYNNEISEKSEIFDDQFSVERPDGSNFTLKIRSTKLEDSAMYFCASRAQGIFQETQYFGPGTRLLVL.

The chain uses TRBV27 and TRBJ1-2; D may be TRBD1 (5 bases). V was shortened by 8 bases and J by 1 base, with 11 bases between the two germline ends. The CDR3 runs 13 residues. CDR1 is MNHEY, CDR2 SMNVEV, per germline (reference sequence). The CDR3 sequence is CASGGGINYGYTF. The CDR3 DNA is TGTGCCAGCGGGGGGGGTATTAACTATGGCTACACCTTC.

V gene TRBV30 combines with J gene TRBJ1-2; D not certain. There are 14 residues in the CDR3. Trimming removed 4 bases at V and 8 bases at J, with 20 bases between. Germline V gene lookup returns CDR1 GTSNPN and CDR2 SVGIG (reference sequence). CDR3 nucleotides: TGTGCCTGGATCTGGCAACAGACCGTACGGGGCTACACCTTC. As protein: CAWIWQQTVRGYTF.

The chain carries TRBV9 and TRBJ2-2; 8 positions match TRBD2. Germline values: CDR1 SGDLS, CDR2 YYNGEE. The J segment lost 3 bases and the V segment lost 6 bases, leaving 4 bases of the junction unmatched. The CDR3 is 14 residues long. CDR3 residues: CASTSGGHTGELFF. Written as DNA, the CDR3 is TGTGCCAGCACGAGCGGGGGTCACACCGGGGAGCTGTTTTTT. The full variable domain, with the rest looked up from reference TRBV9 and TRBJ2-2, is DSGVTQTPKHLITATGQRVTLRCSPRSGDLSVYWYQQSLDQGLQFLIQYYNGEERAKGNILERFSAQQFPDLHSELNLSSLELGDSALYFCASTSGGHTGELFFGEGSRLTVL.

The chain carries TRBV19 and TRBJ2-1; 12 bases fit TRBD2. Germline-derived CDR1 and CDR2 are LNHDA and SQIVND (reference sequence). The CDR3 consists of 16 residues. The V gene end was trimmed by 5 bases and the J gene end by 6 bases; junction bases not matched to a gene: 8. CDR3 sequence: CASSPRALAGGNEQFF. As DNA, the CDR3 is TGTGCCAGTAGTCCAAGGGCACTAGCGGGGGGCAATGAGCAGTTCTTC. Variable domain in full (rest from reference TRBV19 and TRBJ2-1): DGGITQSPKYLFRKEGQNVTLSCEQNLNHDAMYWYRQDPGQGLRLIYYSQIVNDFQKGDIAEGYSVSREKKESFPLTVTSAQKNPTAFYLCASSPRALAGGNEQFFGPGTRLTVL.

V gene TRBV18 combines with J gene TRBJ1-3, with TRBD1 as a possible D gene (5 bases). CDR3 length equals 14 residues. V lost 3 bases and J 3 bases, leaving 9 bases between the germline ends. CDR1 and CDR2 (germline): KGHSH, LQKENI. The CDR3: CASSPQGSGNTIYF. The CDR3 region has the DNA TGTGCCAGCTCACCGCAGGGAAGTGGAAACACCATATATTTT.

The chain has TRBV28 and TRBJ1-1, with D maybe TRBD1 (6 bases). The CDR3 has 14 amino acids. The germline V and J ends were trimmed by 4 bases and 1 base, with 10 bases remaining between them. The germline CDR1 and CDR2 sequences are MDHEN and SYDVKM. CDR3: CASSSGTKNTEAFF. The DNA of the CDR3 is TGTGCCAGCAGTTCCGGGACAAAGAACACTGAAGCTTTCTTT.

The rearrangement links TRBV12-2 to TRBJ2-7; the D segment call TRBD2 is taken from the table without a DNA check. TRBV12-2 is tagged as a pseudogene. The CDR3 is 11 residues long. The CDR3 coding sequence is TGTGCAAGTCGCCCTCGCTACGAGCAGTACTTC. This gives the protein CASRPRYEQYF.

The CDR3 coding sequence is TGTGCCACCAGCAGAGTCCGGGACAGGGATATCGACACCTTC. It specifies CATSRVRDRDIDTF. The gene calls are TRBV15 and TRBJ1-2; 9 bases are a match to TRBD1. The CDR3 loop spans 14 amino acids. CDR1 and CDR2 from the germline V gene are LNHNV and YYDKDF (reference sequence). The J segment lost 12 bases and the V segment lost 1 base, leaving 9 bases of the junction unmatched.

Remarks on this clone: Other DNA sequences in the sample encode the same CDR3. The V gene is TRBV5-1, the J gene TRBJ2-7, with D maybe TRBD2 (6 bases). Looked up from germline, CDR1 is SGHRS and CDR2 is YFSETQ. Trimming removed 0 bases at V and 7 bases at J, with 8 bases between. The CDR3 is made up of 12 amino acids. The CDR3 DNA reads TGCGCCAGCAGCTTGGGAGGAGGGGAGCAGTACTTC. Translation: CASSLGGGEQYF.

The chain employs TRBV7-3 and TRBJ2-7; TRBD2 is a possible D gene (5 bases). V shed 6 bases and J shed 1 base, with 10 bases lying between them. Germline CDR1 and CDR2: SGHTA and FQGTGA. The CDR3 consists of 13 residues. The CDR3 here is CASSQGLSYEQYF. DNA of the CDR3: TGTGCCAGCAGTCAAGGACTTTCCTACGAGCAGTACTTC. The entire variable domain, with the rest obtained from reference TRBV7-3 and TRBJ2-7, is as follows: GAGVSQTPSNKVTEKGKYVELRCDPISGHTALYWYRQSLGQGPEFLIYFQGTGAADDSGLPNDRFFAVRPEGSVSTLKIQRTERGDSAVYLCASSQGLSYEQYFGPGTRLTVT.

The V gene is TRBV13, the J gene TRBJ2-4, with TRBD1 identical over 8 bases. The V segment lost 5 bases and the J segment 8 bases; nucleotides outside the gene matches: 11. In germline, CDR1 is PRHDT, CDR2 FYEKMQ (reference sequence). The CDR3 consists of 15 residues. The CDR3 reads CASSPDRDLRDIQYF. In nucleotides, the CDR3 is TGTGCCAGCAGCCCGGACAGGGACCTGCGGGACATTCAGTACTTC.

The chain employs TRBV11-3 and TRBJ1-1; 8 nucleotides align to TRBD1. V lost 1 base to trimming and J lost 8 bases; unmatched junction nucleotides: 3. Germline loops: CDR1 SGHNT, CDR2 YENEEA. The CDR3 length is 13 residues. The CDR3 nucleotides read TGTGCCAGCAGCTTAGCTCGGGACAGGGAAGCTTTCTTT. Protein product: CASSLARDREAFF.

V gene TRBV6-5 combines with J gene TRBJ1-2; TRBD1 is a possible D gene (5 bases). CDR1 MNHEY and CDR2 SVGAGI come from the germline V gene. V lost 1 base to trimming and J lost 4 bases, with 10 bases between them. The CDR3 extends over 14 amino acids. CDR3 nucleotide sequence: TGTGCCAGCAGTTACTGGGACTCGGGCTATGGCTACACCTTC. It specifies CASSYWDSGYGYTF.

Points on this clone: The junction does not match germline at one end; this may be a read error. The V and J genes are TRBV9 and TRBJ1-4; no definite D call. Germline V lookup: CDR1 SGDLS, CDR2 YYNGEE. The CDR3 totals 14 residues. CDR3: CAGSPEGTARKLFF. CDR3 DNA: TGTGCCGGCAGCCCAGAGGGCACAGCCCGAAAACTGTTTTTT.

The CDR3 sequence: CASSLVGGGEFF. The CDR3 DNA follows: TGTGCCAGCAGCTTAGTCGGGGGGGGAGAGTTCTTC. This chain connects TRBV7-9 to TRBJ2-1, with TRBD2 identical over 8 bases. With 1 base clipped from V and 14 bases from J, the junction kept 4 bases outside the gene matches. Germline V gene sequence: CDR1 SEHNR, CDR2 FQNEAQ (reference sequence). The CDR3 covers 12 residues. The whole variable domain, remainder taken from reference TRBV7-9 and TRBJ2-1, is DTGVSQNPRHKITKRGQNVTFRCDPISEHNRLYWYRQTLGQGPEFLTYFQNEAQLEKSRLLSDRFSAERPKGSFSTLEIQRTEQGDSAMYLCASSLVGGGEFFGPGTRLTVL.

The chain has TRBV28 and TRBJ2-7; the match to TRBD2 covers 11 bases. After removal of 5 bases from V and 1 base from J, the junction contained 4 bases not matched to a gene. CDR1 and CDR2 from the germline V gene are MDHEN and SYDVKM. This CDR3 has 15 residues. The CDR3 protein is CASSDPSGRSYEQYF. The CDR3 DNA sequence: TGTGCCAGCAGTGACCCTAGCGGGAGGTCCTACGAGCAGTACTTC.

A note on this clone: The same CDR3 can be traced to other DNA sequences in this sample. This chain uses TRBV9 with TRBJ1-2; D possibly corresponds to TRBD1 (6 bases). The germline CDR1 and CDR2 sequences are SGDLS and YYNGEE. The CDR3 consists of 15 residues. V gave up 5 bases and J gave up 6 bases, with 20 bases separating them. The chain's CDR3 is CASSEHGTQGDGYTF. As DNA, the CDR3 is TGTGCCAGCAGTGAGCATGGGACACAGGGAGATGGCTACACCTTC.

The rearrangement joins TRBV21-1 to TRBJ2-5; TRBD2 is taken as the D call from the table, unchecked against the DNA. TRBV21-1 corresponds to a pseudogene. The CDR3 has 14 amino acids. The CDR3: CATFSGGIQETQYF. In DNA form, the CDR3 reads TGTGCCACCTTTTCGGGGGGCATACAAGAGACCCAGTACTTC.